This T cell receptor beta chain was profiled in a study of shared clonotypes between healthy human individuals. Turning to the study itself: Donors had three CD4 naive, three CD4 memory, two CD8 naive and one CD8 memory plate apiece.

V lost 3 bases and J 6 bases, leaving 12 bases between the germline ends. CDR3 length: 13 amino acids. Germline V lookup: CDR1 MDHEN, CDR2 SYDVKM. In the original workflow: With immunoSEQ giving junction-only sequences and no quality scores, filtering differed. Assay: immunoSEQ multiplex PCR; the TCRdb copy retains only in-frame clones and omits some. V, J and clone size were drawn from that table, and D and trimming were deduced from the DNA. The sample shows approximately 1.5 million clones, 98% of them seen only once. For this clone: Its antigen remains unknown.

Study outcomes and limitations: Represented genetic and exposure-history diversity was restricted by having few donors. Compared with clonotypes that all four donors shared, non-shared clonotypes had lower generation probabilities.

This clonotype was sampled from a man under 40 in good health. Sequencing input: naive CD4+ T cells sorted from blood. Subset of the sample: CD45RA+ positively selected. The chain carries TRBV28 and TRBJ2-7, with D hard to call. CDR3 coding DNA: TGTGCCAGCAGTTTTTACCAGGTGGGCGAGCAGTACTTC. Translating it yields CASSFYQVGEQYF.